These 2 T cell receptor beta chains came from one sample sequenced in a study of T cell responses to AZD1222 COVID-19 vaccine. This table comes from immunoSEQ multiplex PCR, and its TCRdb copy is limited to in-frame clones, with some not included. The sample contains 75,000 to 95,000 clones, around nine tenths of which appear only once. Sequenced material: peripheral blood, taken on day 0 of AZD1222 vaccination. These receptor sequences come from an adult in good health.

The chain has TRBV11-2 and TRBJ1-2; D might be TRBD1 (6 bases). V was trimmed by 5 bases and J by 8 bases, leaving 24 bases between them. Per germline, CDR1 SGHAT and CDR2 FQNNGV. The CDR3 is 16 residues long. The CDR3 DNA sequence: TGTGCCAGCAGCGCATTACAGACAGGCCTTTGGCGGGGCTACACCTTC. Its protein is CASSALQTGLWRGYTF.

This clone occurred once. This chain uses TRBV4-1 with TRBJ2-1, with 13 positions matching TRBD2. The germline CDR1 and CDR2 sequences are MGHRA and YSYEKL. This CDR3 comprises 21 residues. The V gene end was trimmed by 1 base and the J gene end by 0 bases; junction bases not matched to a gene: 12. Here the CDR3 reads CASSQGRARLAGGTSYNEQFF. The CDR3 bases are TGCGCCAGCAGCCAAGGCCGGGCAAGACTAGCGGGGGGTACCTCCTACAATGAGCAGTTCTTC.